This paragraph reports one T cell receptor (beta chain). This clonotype has just a few counts. The target of this receptor is not known. No quality values exist for individual bases; no much larger clone is one base distant. RNA was extracted with the RNeasy kit and 0.5 to 1 ug was reverse transcribed using random hexamers. The immunoSEQ multiplex PCR assay, covering 54 Vbeta and 13 Jbeta segments, was used to amplify TCR beta CDR3 regions. PCR amplification bias was corrected by using a synthetic template baseline for primer optimization and computational correction. As for how the authors treated the data: Reads were annotated to V, D and J genes per IMGT and analyzed with immunoSEQ Analyzer, keeping only productive sequences. Clonality was computed as one minus Shannon entropy normalized by log2 of the number of productive unique sequences. For each patient and control, public and private clones were evaluated within the 100 most prevalent clones. Clones were defined as Susac-specific if absent from the healthy and MS cohorts, from approximately 1,100 published viral clones and from other ImmuneACCESS disease sequences. TCRdb cleaned the public reads at Q25 with fastp, built clones with MiXCR and kept in-frame beta chains. Rows are combined by CDR3 protein, so each entry shows the most common genes and DNA. The V and J calls here are based on TCRdb, not the publication. The table for this sample lists more than 90,000 distinct CDR3 sequences; 93% of them were counted only once. Approximately 0.097% of the sample comes from the top ten.

This record comes from a study of CD8 T cells in Susac syndrome (dated by TCRdb to about 2019). Describing the broader study: Repertoire sequencing was used to test whether CD8+ T cell activation and differentiation in Susac syndrome was antigen driven.

What the work shows at the level of the full study, not this receptor alone: The number of individuals in the TCR sequencing and HLA analysis was recognized as being relatively small.

Peripheral blood CD8+ and CD4+ T cells from healthy donors, Susac syndrome patients and multiple sclerosis patients were profiled by high-throughput TCR beta sequencing. The multiple sclerosis controls were treatment-naive patients whose relapsing-remitting disease, either stable or active, fulfilled the revised McDonald criteria. CD8+ TEMRA cells were enriched by FACS, while bulk CD8+ and CD4+ T cells were purified by magnetic negative isolation. Blood was collected in EDTA tubes and processed within 24 hours, with PBMCs isolated through density gradient centrifugation. PBMCs intended for TCR sequencing were cryopreserved in liquid nitrogen and thawed later in a water bath at 37 degrees C. The sorted or isolated CD4+, CD8+ and CD8+ TEMRA cells reached a purity of at least 90%. Spanning cysteine to phenylalanine, the CDR3 consists of 10 amino acids. The kept DNA is CDR3 alone, 30 bases in frame from the first base. V loses 3 bases, J loses 5 bases, and the germline ends lie 1 base apart.

Material for sequencing was CD4+ T cells from PBMCs. The rearranged chain carries TRBV12-3 or TRBV12-4 and TRBJ2-5, with no reliable assignment of the D segment. The TCR originated in a human donor with multiple sclerosis. The CDR3 has the sequence CASSLETQYF. The DNA reads TGTGCCAGCAGTTTGGAGACCCAGTACTTC.